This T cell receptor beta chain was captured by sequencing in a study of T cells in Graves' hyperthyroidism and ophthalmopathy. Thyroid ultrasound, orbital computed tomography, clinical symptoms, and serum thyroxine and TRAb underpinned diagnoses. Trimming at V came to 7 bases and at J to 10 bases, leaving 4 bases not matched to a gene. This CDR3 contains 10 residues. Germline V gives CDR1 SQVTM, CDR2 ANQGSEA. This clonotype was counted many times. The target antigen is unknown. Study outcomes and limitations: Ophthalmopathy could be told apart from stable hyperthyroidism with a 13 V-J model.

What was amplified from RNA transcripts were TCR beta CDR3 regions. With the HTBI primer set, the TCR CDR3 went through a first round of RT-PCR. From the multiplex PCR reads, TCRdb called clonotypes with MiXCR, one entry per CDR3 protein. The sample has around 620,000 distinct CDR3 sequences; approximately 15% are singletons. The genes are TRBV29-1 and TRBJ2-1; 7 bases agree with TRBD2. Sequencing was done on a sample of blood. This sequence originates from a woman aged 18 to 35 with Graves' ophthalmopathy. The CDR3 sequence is CSGGREEQFF. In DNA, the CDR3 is TGCAGCGGGGGGAGGGAGGAGCAGTTCTTC.